The present entry profiles one TCR beta chain with its context. This record comes from a study of blood T cell repertoires in COVID-19. The overall study: COVID-19 samples from acute and convalescent phases originated in the United States, Italy and Spain. Nucleic acid was either cDNA or gDNA, and it came from T cells, B-cell-depleted T cells, or PBMCs.

Methods used by the authors: For nucleated cells, counts were estimated from reference gene primer amplification. Here immunoSEQ multiplex PCR was the method, and the copy in TCRdb shows in-frame clones only, minus some. The V and J calls and clone size come from that table; D and trimming were worked out from the DNA. The data show roughly 190,000 clones, approximately 90% seen once. Germline lookup yields CDR1 SGHAT and CDR2 FQNNGV. The CDR3 has 13 residues. V gave up 5 bases and J gave up 2 bases, with 9 bases separating them. Input material: peripheral blood. The TCR originated in a woman older than 75 in a cohort sampled during active or convalescent COVID-19. The J gene is TRBJ2-5, the V gene TRBV11-2, with D uncertain. The CDR3, as DNA: TGTGCCAGCAGCATCGGAGTACAAGAGACCCAGTACTTC. This codes for CASSIGVQETQYF.